These 11 T cell receptor beta chains were sequenced from one sample in a study of cytomegalovirus exposure and HLA in healthy donors. PCR primers comprised 60 Vbeta and 13 Jbeta primers. The assay was immunoSEQ multiplex PCR, and TCRdb's table has in-frame clones only and misses some. The table lists under 300,000 clones, 81% of them singletons. Sequencing used PBMCs. Every receptor here comes from a woman in her fifties or sixties in good health and CMV-seropositive.

The chain links TRBV28 to TRBJ1-1, with D unclear. CDR1 and CDR2 from the germline V gene are MDHEN and SYDVKM. This CDR3 is built from 14 residues. Between the trimmed V and J ends, which lost 3 bases and 4 bases, there was a span of 12 bases. Here the CDR3 reads CASSFAPRGTEAFF. CDR3 nucleotide sequence: TGTGCCAGCAGTTTTGCCCCTCGGGGCACTGAAGCTTTCTTT. Based on the CDR3 plus reference TRBV28 and TRBJ1-1, the full variable domain is DVKVTQSSRYLVKRTGEKVFLECVQDMDHENMFWYRQDPGLGLRLIYFSYDVKMKEKGDIPEGYSVSREKKERFSLILESASTNQTSMYLCASSFAPRGTEAFFGQGTRLTVV.

The chain recombines TRBV27 with TRBJ2-7; 8 nucleotides line up with TRBD1. The ends lost 3 bases at V and 2 bases at J; junction bases unmatched: 9. Germline V gene data show CDR1 as MNHEY and CDR2 as SMNVEV (reference sequence). The CDR3 extends over 16 amino acids. CDR3 DNA sequence: TGTGCCAGCAGTTTGTTTTCGCAGGGGGCCACCTACGAGCAGTACTTC. Translating it yields CASSLFSQGATYEQYF.

The V call is TRBV7-9, the J call TRBJ1-1; D not certain. The CDR3 is 14 amino acids. With 1 base removed from V and 1 base from J, the gap between germline ends came to 7 bases. Germline lookup yields CDR1 SEHNR and CDR2 FQNEAQ (reference sequence). Written as DNA, the CDR3 is TGTGCCAGCAGCTTAGGGGCGACGAACACTGAAGCTTTCTTT. Protein: CASSLGATNTEAFF.

In the case of this clone: At one of its ends the junction is not consistent with the germline gene, which may arise from a read error. J is TRBJ2-7 and V is TRBV7-9, with 15 bases matching TRBD2. The CDR3 totals 19 residues. CDR1 SEHNR and CDR2 FQNEAQ come from the germline V gene (reference sequence). This CDR3 is CSSSSAGLAGGINYYEQYF. The CDR3 DNA reads as TGTTCCAGCAGCTCCGCTGGACTAGCGGGAGGGATCAACTACTACGAGCAGTACTTC.

This chain joins TRBV6-5 and TRBJ1-2; possible D gene TRBD1, 6 bases. CDR3 length equals 11 residues. The V end was cut by 6 bases, the J end by 8 bases, with 10 bases between. Germline V gene data show CDR1 as MNHEY and CDR2 as SVGAGI. The CDR3: CASRTGFGYTF. The DNA of the CDR3 is TGTGCCAGCAGAACAGGGTTCGGCTACACCTTC.

This chain joins TRBV30 and TRBJ1-6; TRBD1 might be the D (6 bases). CDR3 length: 15 amino acids. Between the trimmed V and J ends, which lost 2 bases and 10 bases, there was a span of 18 bases. Per germline, CDR1 GTSNPN and CDR2 SVGIG (reference sequence). The CDR3 loop is CAWSSEGGRRSPLHF. The CDR3 DNA reads TGTGCCTGGAGTTCCGAGGGGGGGCGAAGATCACCCCTCCACTTT. Using reference TRBV30 and TRBJ1-6 for the parts outside the CDR3, the full variable domain is SQTIHQWPATLVQPVGSPLSLECTVEGTSNPNLYWYRQAAGRGLQLLFYSVGIGQISSEVPQNLSASRPQDRQFILSSKKLLLSDSGFYLCAWSSEGGRRSPLHFGNGTRLTVT.

The rearrangement uses TRBV28 and TRBJ1-2; 7 bases map to TRBD1. The length of the CDR3 is 14 residues. Trimming took 2 bases from V and 7 from J; bases not matched to a gene: 7. The V gene's germline CDR1 is MDHEN and CDR2 SYDVKM. CDR3 nucleotide sequence: TGTGCCAGCAGTTTAGGCAGGGGGTACGGTGGCTACACCTTC. It translates to CASSLGRGYGGYTF.

V is TRBV19 and J is TRBJ2-5, with 9 bases lining up with TRBD2. This CDR3 spans 14 amino acids. V lost 5 bases and J lost 5; bases outside the gene matches: 6. In germline, CDR1 is LNHDA, CDR2 SQIVND (reference sequence). The CDR3 region has the DNA TGTGCCAGTAGTGTTAGCGGGAGCCAGGAGACCCAGTACTTC. It yields the protein CASSVSGSQETQYF.

The rearrangement uses TRBV4-1 and TRBJ1-1; D not resolved. CDR3 length: 13 residues. The germline CDR1 and CDR2 sequences are MGHRA and YSYEKL. V was trimmed by 1 base and J by 1 base, leaving 4 bases between them. CDR3 sequence (DNA): TGCGCCAGCAGCCAAGTGCGGAACACTGAAGCTTTCTTT. Translating it yields CASSQVRNTEAFF.

V is TRBV2 and J is TRBJ2-2; D not resolved. Germline V CDR1 and CDR2: SNHLY, FYNNEI. With 8 bases removed from V and 8 bases from J, the gap between germline ends came to 9 bases. The CDR3 covers 11 residues. Here the CDR3 reads CASEFRGELFF. For the CDR3, the DNA is TGTGCCAGCGAGTTCAGGGGGGAGCTGTTTTTT.

The chain joins TRBV7-3 to TRBJ2-1; 12 bases are shared with TRBD2. J lost 6 bases, V lost 3 bases, and 3 bases had no gene match. The germline V gene encodes CDR1 SGHTA and CDR2 FQGTGA. CDR3 length: 15 amino acids. The CDR3 sequence is CASSFGLAGINEQFF. The CDR3 DNA sequence: TGTGCCAGCAGCTTCGGACTAGCGGGAATCAATGAGCAGTTCTTC. The full variable domain, rest sourced from reference TRBV7-3 and TRBJ2-1, is GAGVSQTPSNKVTEKGKYVELRCDPISGHTALYWYRQSLGQGPEFLIYFQGTGAADDSGLPNDRFFAVRPEGSVSTLKIQRTERGDSAVYLCASSFGLAGINEQFFGPGTRLTVL.